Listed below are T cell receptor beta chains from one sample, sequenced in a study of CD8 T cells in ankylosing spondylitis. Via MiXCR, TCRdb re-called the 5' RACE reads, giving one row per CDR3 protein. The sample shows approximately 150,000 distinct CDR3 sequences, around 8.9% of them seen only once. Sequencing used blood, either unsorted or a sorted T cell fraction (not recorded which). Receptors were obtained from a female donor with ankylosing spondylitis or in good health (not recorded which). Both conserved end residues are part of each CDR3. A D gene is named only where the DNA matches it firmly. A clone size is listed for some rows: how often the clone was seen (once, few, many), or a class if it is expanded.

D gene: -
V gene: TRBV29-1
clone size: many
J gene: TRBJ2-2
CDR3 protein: CSVEDPGVNTGELFF
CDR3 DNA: TGCAGCGTTGAAGATCCAGGGGTGAACACCGGGGAGCTGTTTTTT

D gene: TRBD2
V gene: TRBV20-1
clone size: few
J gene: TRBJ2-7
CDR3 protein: CSARTSGSPYEQYF
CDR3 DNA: TGCAGTGCGAGGACTAGCGGGAGTCCCTACGAGCAGTACTTC

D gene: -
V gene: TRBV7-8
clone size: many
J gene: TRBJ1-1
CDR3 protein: CASSAQVAVNTEAFF
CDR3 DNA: TGTGCCAGCAGCGCCCAGGTGGCCGTGAACACTGAAGCTTTCTTT

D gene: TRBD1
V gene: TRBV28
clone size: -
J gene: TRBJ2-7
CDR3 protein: CASRDTGGYEQYF
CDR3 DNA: TGTGCCAGCAGGGACACAGGGGGGTACGAGCAGTACTTC

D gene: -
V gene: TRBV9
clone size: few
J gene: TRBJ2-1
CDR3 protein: CASSGGGSGNEQFF
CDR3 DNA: TGTGCCAGCAGTGGGGGCGGGAGCGGCAATGAGCAGTTCTTC

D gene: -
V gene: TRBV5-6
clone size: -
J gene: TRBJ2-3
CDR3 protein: CASSQQWNTQYF
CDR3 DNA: TGTGCCAGCAGCCAACAGTGGAATACGCAGTATTTT

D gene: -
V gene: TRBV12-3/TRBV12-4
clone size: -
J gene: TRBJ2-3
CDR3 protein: CASSWAITDTQYF
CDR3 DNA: TGTGCCAGCAGTTGGGCTATCACAGATACGCAGTATTTT

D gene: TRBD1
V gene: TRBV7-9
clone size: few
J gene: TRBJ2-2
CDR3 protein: CASSPLRTGDTGELFF
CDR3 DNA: TGTGCCAGCAGCCCCCTACGGACAGGGGACACCGGGGAGCTGTTTTTT

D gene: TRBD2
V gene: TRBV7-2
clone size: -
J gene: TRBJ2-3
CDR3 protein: CASSPELAVLTDTQYF
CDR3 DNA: TGTGCCAGCAGCCCCGAACTAGCGGTGCTCACAGATACGCAGTATTTT

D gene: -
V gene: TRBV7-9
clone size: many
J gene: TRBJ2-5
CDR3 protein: CASSLSTGLETQYF
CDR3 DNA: TGTGCCAGCAGCTTGTCTACGGGATTAGAGACCCAGTACTTC

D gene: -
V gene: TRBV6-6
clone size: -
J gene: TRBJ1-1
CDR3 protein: CASRSQERTEAFF
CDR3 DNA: TGTGCCAGCAGATCGCAAGAACGGACTGAAGCTTTCTTT

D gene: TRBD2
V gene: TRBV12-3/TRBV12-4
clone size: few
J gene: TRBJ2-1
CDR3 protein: CASSPGTSGQRTYNEQFF
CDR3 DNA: TGTGCCAGCAGCCCCGGGACTAGCGGCCAGAGGACCTACAATGAGCAGTTCTTC

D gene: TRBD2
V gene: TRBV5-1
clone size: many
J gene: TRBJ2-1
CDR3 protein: CASSLNGPRGGEQFF
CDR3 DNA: TGCGCCAGCAGCTTGAATGGGCCCCGGGGGGGTGAGCAGTTCTTC

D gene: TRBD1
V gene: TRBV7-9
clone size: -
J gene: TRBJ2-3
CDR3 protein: CASSAGHRGPTDTQYF
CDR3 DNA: TGTGCCAGCAGCGCTGGCCACAGGGGCCCCACAGATACGCAGTATTTT

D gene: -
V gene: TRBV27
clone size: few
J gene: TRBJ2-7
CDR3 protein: CASRPDYSTYEQYF
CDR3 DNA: TGTGCCAGCAGGCCCGACTACAGCACCTACGAGCAGTACTTC

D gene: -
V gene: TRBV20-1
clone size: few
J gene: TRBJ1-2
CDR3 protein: CSARDLPGDGDGYTF
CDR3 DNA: TGCAGTGCTAGAGATCTCCCTGGGGATGGGGATGGCTACACCTTC

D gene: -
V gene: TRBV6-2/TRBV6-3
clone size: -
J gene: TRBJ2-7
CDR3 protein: CASSFADYEQYF
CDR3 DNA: TGTGCCAGCAGTTTTGCAGACTACGAGCAGTACTTC

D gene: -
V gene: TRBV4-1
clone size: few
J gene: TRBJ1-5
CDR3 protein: CASSQGLDQPQHF
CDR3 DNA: TGCGCCAGCAGCCAAGGGCTTGATCAGCCCCAGCATTTT

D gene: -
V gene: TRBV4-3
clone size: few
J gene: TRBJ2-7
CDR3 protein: CASSPSGGRTSYEQYF
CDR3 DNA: TGCGCCAGCAGCCCGTCCGGGGGACGGACGTCCTACGAGCAGTACTTC

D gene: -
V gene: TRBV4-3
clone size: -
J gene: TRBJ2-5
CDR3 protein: CASSRDASSEETQYF
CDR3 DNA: TGCGCCAGCAGCCGAGATGCTAGTAGCGAAGAGACCCAGTACTTC

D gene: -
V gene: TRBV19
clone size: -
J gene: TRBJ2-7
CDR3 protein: CASSTRLSYEQYF
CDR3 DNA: TGTGCCAGTAGCACACGACTCTCCTACGAGCAGTACTTC

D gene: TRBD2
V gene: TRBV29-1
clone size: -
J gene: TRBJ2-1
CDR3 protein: CSGKAGDYNEQFF
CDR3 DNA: TGCAGCGGGAAAGCGGGAGACTACAATGAGCAGTTCTTC

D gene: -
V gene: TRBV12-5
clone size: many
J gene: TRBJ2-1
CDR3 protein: CASGLPSRGNEQFF
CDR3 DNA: TGTGCTAGTGGTTTGCCCTCGAGGGGGAATGAGCAGTTCTTC

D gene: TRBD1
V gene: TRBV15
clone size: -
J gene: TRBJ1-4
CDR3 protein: CATSSPGQGDEKLFF
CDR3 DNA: TGTGCCACCAGCAGCCCGGGACAGGGAGATGAAAAACTGTTTTTT

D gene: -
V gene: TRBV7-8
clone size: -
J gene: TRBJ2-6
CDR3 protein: CASSPREGVTSGANVLTF
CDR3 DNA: TGTGCCAGCAGCCCACGAGAGGGAGTCACCTCTGGGGCCAACGTCCTGACTTTC

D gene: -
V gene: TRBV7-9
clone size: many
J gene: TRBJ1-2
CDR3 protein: CASSFVGSNYGYTF
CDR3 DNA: TGTGCCAGCAGCTTCGTGGGTTCTAACTATGGCTACACCTTC

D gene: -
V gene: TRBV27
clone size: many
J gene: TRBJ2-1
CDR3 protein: CASSIISPVF
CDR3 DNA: TGTGCCAGCAGCATTATCAGCCCGGTCTTC

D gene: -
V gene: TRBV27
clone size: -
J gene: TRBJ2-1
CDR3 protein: CASIRYNEQFF
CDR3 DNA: TGTGCCAGCATACGCTACAATGAGCAGTTCTTC

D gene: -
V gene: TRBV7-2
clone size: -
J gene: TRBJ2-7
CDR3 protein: CASSFFMGPAYEQYF
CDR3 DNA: TGTGCCAGCAGCTTTTTCATGGGTCCCGCCTACGAGCAGTACTTC

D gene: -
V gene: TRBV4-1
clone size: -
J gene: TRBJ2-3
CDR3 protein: CASSQGPTDTQYF
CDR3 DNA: TGCGCCAGCAGCCAAGGACCCACAGATACGCAGTATTTT

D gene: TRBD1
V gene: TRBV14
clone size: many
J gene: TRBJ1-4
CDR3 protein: CASSPGGWQLFF
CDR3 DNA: TGTGCCAGCAGCCCAGGGGGCTGGCAACTGTTTTTT

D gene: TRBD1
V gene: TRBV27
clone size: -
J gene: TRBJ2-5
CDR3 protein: CASSLPQTGQETQYF
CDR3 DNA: TGTGCCAGCAGTTTACCTCAGACAGGGCAAGAGACCCAGTACTTC

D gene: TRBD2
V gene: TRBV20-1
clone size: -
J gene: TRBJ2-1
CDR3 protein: CSARRLAGVAEQFF
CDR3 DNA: TGCAGTGCTAGAAGGTTAGCGGGAGTGGCTGAGCAGTTCTTC

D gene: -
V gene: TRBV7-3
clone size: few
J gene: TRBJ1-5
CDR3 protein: CASSLPDGIYSNQPQHF
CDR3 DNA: TGTGCCAGCAGCCTACCCGACGGGATCTATAGCAATCAGCCCCAGCATTTT

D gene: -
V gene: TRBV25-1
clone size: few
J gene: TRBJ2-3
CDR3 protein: CASSKGAADTQYF
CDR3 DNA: TGTGCCAGCAGTAAGGGCGCGGCAGATACGCAGTATTTT

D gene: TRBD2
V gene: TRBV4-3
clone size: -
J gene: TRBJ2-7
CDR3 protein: CASSQDTSGRTLSYEQYF
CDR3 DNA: TGCGCCAGCAGCCAAGATACTAGCGGGAGGACCCTCTCCTACGAGCAGTACTTC

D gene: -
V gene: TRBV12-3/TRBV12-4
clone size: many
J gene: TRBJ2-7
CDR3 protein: CASSLSLYEQYF
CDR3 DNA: TGTGCCAGCAGTTTAAGTCTCTACGAGCAGTACTTC

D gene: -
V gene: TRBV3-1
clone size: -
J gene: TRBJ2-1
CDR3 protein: CASTRGGRSDEQFF
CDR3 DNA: TGTGCCAGCACCCGGGGTGGTCGCAGCGATGAGCAGTTCTTC

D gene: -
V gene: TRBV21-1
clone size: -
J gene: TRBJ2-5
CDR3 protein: CASSIQSLSTTGETQYF
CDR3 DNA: TGTGCCAGCAGCATCCAAAGCTTGTCCACGACGGGGGAGACCCAGTACTTC

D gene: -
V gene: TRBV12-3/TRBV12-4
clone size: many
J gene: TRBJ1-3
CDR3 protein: CASHSGNTIYF
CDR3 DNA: TGTGCCAGTCACTCTGGAAACACCATATATTTT

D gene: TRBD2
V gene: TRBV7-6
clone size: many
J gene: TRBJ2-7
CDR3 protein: CASSLDAGGYYEQYF
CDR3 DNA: TGTGCCAGCAGCTTAGACGCGGGAGGGTACTACGAGCAGTACTTC

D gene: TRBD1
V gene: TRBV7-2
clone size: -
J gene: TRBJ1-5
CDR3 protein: CASSWTGPGVYQPQHF
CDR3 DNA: TGTGCCAGCAGCTGGACAGGGCCGGGGGTTTATCAGCCCCAGCATTTT

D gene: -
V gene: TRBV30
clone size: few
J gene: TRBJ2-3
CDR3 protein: CAWTADTQYF
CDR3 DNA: TGTGCCTGGACAGCAGATACGCAGTATTTT

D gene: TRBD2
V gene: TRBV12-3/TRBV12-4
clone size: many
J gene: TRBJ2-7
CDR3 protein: CASSFLLAEAEQYF
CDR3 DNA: TGTGCCAGCAGTTTTTTACTAGCGGAAGCCGAGCAGTACTTC

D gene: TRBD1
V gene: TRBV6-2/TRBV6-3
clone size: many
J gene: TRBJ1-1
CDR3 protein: CASTGTGVYTEAFF
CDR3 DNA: TGTGCCAGCACCGGGACAGGGGTGTACACTGAAGCTTTCTTT

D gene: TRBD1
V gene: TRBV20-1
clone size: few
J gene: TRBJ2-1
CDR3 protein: CSARGGQGPDEQFF
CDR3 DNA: TGCAGTGCTAGAGGAGGACAGGGGCCGGATGAGCAGTTCTTC

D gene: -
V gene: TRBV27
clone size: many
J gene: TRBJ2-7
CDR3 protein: CASSLGSGGTYEQYF
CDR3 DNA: TGTGCCAGCAGTTTAGGGTCAGGGGGGACCTACGAGCAGTACTTC

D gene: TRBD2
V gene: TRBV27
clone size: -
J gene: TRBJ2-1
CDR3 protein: CASSWGRDNEQFF
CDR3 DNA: TGTGCCAGCAGCTGGGGGAGGGACAATGAGCAGTTCTTC

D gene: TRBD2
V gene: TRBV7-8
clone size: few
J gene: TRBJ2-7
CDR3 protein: CASSQWGGDYEQYF
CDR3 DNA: TGTGCCAGCAGCCAATGGGGGGGAGACTACGAGCAGTACTTC

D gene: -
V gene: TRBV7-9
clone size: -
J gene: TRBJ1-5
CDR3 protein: CASSRSDSNQPQHF
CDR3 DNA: TGTGCCAGCAGCCGCAGTGATAGCAATCAGCCCCAGCATTTT

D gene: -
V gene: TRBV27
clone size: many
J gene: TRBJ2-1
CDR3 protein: CASSGQNNEQFF
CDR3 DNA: TGTGCCAGCAGTGGTCAGAACAATGAGCAGTTCTTC

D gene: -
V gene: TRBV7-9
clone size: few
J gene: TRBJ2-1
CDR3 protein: CASSLQYNEQFF
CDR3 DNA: TGTGCCAGCAGCTTACAGTACAATGAGCAGTTCTTC